The next 20 T cell receptor beta chains were all read from a single sample in a study of blood T cell repertoires in COVID-19. Using immunoSEQ multiplex PCR, the repertoire was profiled, and TCRdb retains in-frame clones only, with some absent. The data show about 300,000 clones, over 85% seen once. The source material was peripheral blood. The source is a woman in her twenties or thirties with COVID-19, enrolled during active disease.

This clone is a singleton in its sample. This chain connects TRBV7-2 to TRBJ2-3; D possibly corresponds to TRBD2 (6 bases). Trimming cost V 3 bases and J 4 bases, with 17 bases left between them. The CDR3 sequence is 16 residues long. The V gene's germline CDR1 is SGHTA and CDR2 FQGNSA. CDR3 in amino acids: CASSFLLGGRADTQYF. In DNA, the CDR3 is TGTGCCAGCAGCTTTTTATTGGGGGGTCGGGCAGATACGCAGTATTTT.

This sequence joins TRBV19 and TRBJ1-1; D is unresolved. CDR1 is LNHDA and CDR2 is SQIVND in the germline V gene (reference sequence). Trimming shortened V by 8 bases and J by 1 base, and 17 bases separated the two germline ends. CDR3 length: 15 residues. The CDR3 DNA reads TGTGCCAGTGGAGCAAGTGATGCAGCGAACACTGAAGCTTTCTTT. Its translation is CASGASDAANTEAFF.

The chain couples TRBV27 to TRBJ1-6; 7 bases match TRBD1. This CDR3 has 15 residues. CDR1 and CDR2 from the germline V gene are MNHEY and SMNVEV (reference sequence). Trimming removed 7 bases from V and 10 bases from J; junction bases left unmatched: 13. This chain's CDR3 is CASTTYRDSPSPLHF. The CDR3 region has the DNA TGTGCCAGCACGACGTACCGGGACAGCCCCTCACCCCTCCACTTT.

CDR3 nucleotide sequence: TGTGCCAGCAGAGAAAGAGGGTGGGGCACAGATACGCAGTATTTT. As protein: CASRERGWGTDTQYF. The V call is TRBV28, the J call TRBJ2-3; D might be TRBD2 (5 bases). CDR1 is MDHEN and CDR2 is SYDVKM in the germline V gene. Deletions cut 6 bases from V and 1 base from J, with 14 bases between. CDR3 size: 15 residues.

The chain employs TRBV11-3 and TRBJ2-5, with D possibly being TRBD2 (7 bases). V lost 5 bases and J lost 2, with 15 bases in between. The germline gives CDR1 SGHNT, CDR2 YENEEA. This CDR3 comprises 15 residues. The CDR3 reads CASSPSQGGQETQYF. In DNA form, the CDR3 reads TGTGCCAGCAGCCCGTCACAGGGAGGGCAAGAGACCCAGTACTTC.

This chain connects TRBV30 to TRBJ1-1, with D possibly matching TRBD1 (5 bases). The CDR3 loop spans 13 amino acids. The V gene's germline CDR1 is GTSNPN and CDR2 SVGIG (reference sequence). The ends were cut back, 0 bases at V and 4 bases at J, with 9 bases in the middle. As DNA, the CDR3 is TGTGCCTGGAGTGTTAGGGGTGGCACTGAAGCTTTCTTT. This gives the protein CAWSVRGGTEAFF.

This clone was found once. This chain links TRBV30 with TRBJ2-5, with 11 bases identical to TRBD2. Germline CDR1 reads GTSNPN; CDR2 reads SVGIG (reference sequence). CDR3 length equals 14 residues. The V segment lost 1 base and the J segment 5 bases; nucleotides outside the gene matches: 3. The CDR3: CAWSETSGVETQYF. CDR3 bases: TGTGCCTGGAGTGAGACTAGCGGGGTTGAGACCCAGTACTTC.

This rearrangement joins TRBV30 to TRBJ1-5; no reliable D call. The V end lost 3 bases, the J end lost 0 bases, and 6 bases lay between the germline ends. The CDR3 length is 13 residues. Per germline, CDR1 GTSNPN and CDR2 SVGIG (reference sequence). The CDR3 sequence is CAWSEDSNQPQHF. The DNA for the CDR3 is TGTGCCTGGAGCGAGGATAGCAATCAGCCCCAGCATTTT.

For this clone: The germline gene is not matched at one end of the junction; a read error may be the cause. The chain is built from TRBV12-3 or TRBV12-4 and TRBJ2-1; 9 nucleotides match TRBD2. CDR3 length: 13 amino acids. DNA for the CDR3: TGTGCCAGCAGTCTAGCGGGGAGCGATGAGCAGTTCTTC. It codes for CASSLAGSDEQFF.

This chain joins TRBV7-2 and TRBJ1-1; tentatively, D is TRBD1 (5 bases). Germline V gene sequence: CDR1 SGHTA, CDR2 FQGNSA. Trimming pared 3 bases from V and 4 bases from J, leaving 9 bases between. The CDR3 sequence is 13 residues long. DNA for the CDR3: TGTGCCAGCAGCTTTAGGGGCGGCACTGAAGCTTTCTTT. Translation gives CASSFRGGTEAFF. Filled out from reference TRBV7-2 and TRBJ1-1, the complete variable domain reads GAGVSQSPSNKVTEKGKDVELRCDPISGHTALYWYRQSLGQGLEFLIYFQGNSAPDKSGLPSDRFSAERTGGSVSTLTIQRTQQEDSAVYLCASSFRGGTEAFFGQGTRLTVV.

The chain is built from TRBV15 and TRBJ1-5; weak D call: TRBD1 (6 bases). V was cut by 3 bases and J by 2 bases, with 14 bases left in between. The CDR3 is 16 residues long. CDR1 and CDR2 from the germline V gene are LNHNV and YYDKDF (reference sequence). The CDR3 loop reads CATSSHRVMGNQPQHF. Here the CDR3 DNA reads TGTGCCACCAGCAGTCACAGGGTAATGGGCAATCAGCCCCAGCATTTT. The complete variable domain, with remaining parts taken from reference TRBV15 and TRBJ1-5, reads DAMVIQNPRYQVTQFGKPVTLSCSQTLNHNVMYWYQQKSSQAPKLLFHYYDKDFNNEADTPDNFQSRRPNTSFCFLDIRSPGLGDTAMYLCATSSHRVMGNQPQHFGDGTRLSIL.

In its sample, this clone was seen once. The chain recombines TRBV6-5 with TRBJ1-6; 7 nucleotides line up with TRBD1. The CDR3 loop spans 14 amino acids. In germline, CDR1 is MNHEY, CDR2 SVGAGI. V lost 7 bases and J lost 4; bases outside the gene matches: 4. For the CDR3, the DNA is TGTGCCAGCACCTTGGGACAGTATAATTCACCCCTCCACTTT. It translates to CASTLGQYNSPLHF.

The genes are TRBV27 and TRBJ1-1; the D gene is possibly TRBD1 (6 bases). Germline V gene data show CDR1 as MNHEY and CDR2 as SMNVEV (reference sequence). This CDR3 comprises 17 residues. V shed 8 bases and J shed 0 bases, with 22 bases lying between them. CDR3 residues: CASSRYYRAGVNTEAFF. As DNA, the CDR3 is TGTGCCAGCTCCCGATACTACAGGGCGGGGGTGAACACTGAAGCTTTCTTT.

The rearrangement links TRBV30 to TRBJ2-3; 7 bases agree with TRBD1. CDR3 length: 14 amino acids. In germline, CDR1 is GTSNPN, CDR2 SVGIG (reference sequence). The V segment lost 1 base and the J segment 4 bases; nucleotides outside the gene matches: 5. The CDR3 bases are TGTGCCTGGAGTGGAGGGGGCGCCCCAGATACGCAGTATTTT. Its translation is CAWSGGGAPDTQYF.

The chain employs TRBV11-2 and TRBJ2-1, with D possibly TRBD1 on 6 matching bases. Germline V lookup: CDR1 SGHAT, CDR2 FQNNGV. The CDR3 totals 17 residues. Trimming took off 2 bases at V and 8 bases at J, with 22 bases between the two ends. The CDR3 sequence: CASSLRTVRRKGDEQFF. CDR3 coding DNA: TGTGCCAGCAGCTTACGGACAGTCCGCAGGAAGGGCGATGAGCAGTTCTTC.

This clone was recorded only once. V gene TRBV27 combines with J gene TRBJ1-6, with 9 bases matching TRBD1. Germline CDR1 and CDR2: MNHEY and SMNVEV (reference sequence). The CDR3 runs 16 residues. Germline trimming cut 3 bases from V and 5 bases from J; bases unmatched to any gene: 5. CDR3 bases: TGTGCCAGCAGTTTGCACGGGACAGGGAATAATTCACCCCTCCACTTT. Its translation is CASSLHGTGNNSPLHF.

The chain employs TRBV6-5 and TRBJ1-3; D perhaps matches TRBD1 (5 bases). This CDR3 has 15 amino acids. V was clipped by 2 bases and J by 0 bases, with 8 bases between them. CDR1 and CDR2 from the germline V gene are MNHEY and SVGAGI. The CDR3 sequence: CASSYGQYSGNTIYF. In DNA form, the CDR3 reads TGTGCCAGCAGTTACGGACAATACTCTGGAAACACCATATATTTT.

The chain has TRBV27 and TRBJ2-1, with 8 bases matching TRBD1. Germline V CDR1 and CDR2: MNHEY, SMNVEV (reference sequence). The CDR3 runs to 15 residues. V trimming: 6 bases; J trimming: 0 bases; junction bases outside the gene matches: 4. CDR3 sequence (DNA): TGTGCCAGCAGCCTACAGGGGGGCTCCTACAATGAGCAGTTCTTC. It encodes CASSLQGGSYNEQFF.

This clone was recorded only once. V is TRBV6-5 and J is TRBJ1-6; 9 bases line up with TRBD1. Per the germline V gene, CDR1 is MNHEY and CDR2 is SVGAGI. The CDR3 runs 13 residues. V was pared by 6 bases and J by 9 bases, with 3 bases of the junction left unmatched. Here the CDR3 reads CASRDRGSSPLHF. Written as DNA, the CDR3 is TGTGCCAGCAGAGACAGGGGGAGTTCACCCCTCCACTTT.

Here the CDR3 DNA reads TGTGCCAGCAGTTTACGCAGGGAACGGTACAATGAGCAGTTCTTC. The encoded protein is CASSLRRERYNEQFF. V is TRBV27 and J is TRBJ2-1, with D tentatively TRBD1 (5 bases). The CDR3 has 15 residues. With 2 bases removed from V and 4 bases from J, the gap between germline ends came to 12 bases. Germline CDR1 reads MNHEY; CDR2 reads SMNVEV (reference sequence).